A selection of T cell receptor beta chains follows, all from one sample in a study of OX40 agonist ivuxolimab in advanced cancers. The data were produced by immunoSEQ multiplex PCR, yet TCRdb's version contains in-frame clones alone and is incomplete. Here the sample spans over 25,000 clones, over 75% being singletons. This sample comprised CD4+ or CD8+ T cells sorted from blood, obtained in a trial of the OX40 agonist ivuxolimab. Every receptor here comes from an adult with an advanced solid tumor such as melanoma, head and neck, liver or kidney cancer. The CDR3 runs from the conserved cysteine through the conserved F or W. D genes are given only for firm matches. Size tells how often a clone was seen (once, few, many) or the class of an expanded clone, and some rows leave it out.

TGTGCCAGCAGTTGGGACACAGATACGCAGTATTTT | CASSWDTDTQYF | TRBV6-5 | . | TRBJ2-3 | .
TGTGCCAGCAGCCCACGACAGGGCGAGGGTATGAATGAGCAGTTCTTC | CASSPRQGEGMNEQFF | TRBV7-9 | few | TRBJ2-1 | TRBD1
TGTGCCAGCGACAGCTCCTACGAGCAGTACTTC | CASDSSYEQYF | TRBV2 | . | TRBJ2-7 | .
TGCGCCAGCAGCCAAGATGGAAGGATCCCCGGGGAGCTGTTTTTT | CASSQDGRIPGELFF | TRBV4-3 | . | TRBJ2-2 | .
TGTGCCAGCAGTTTGATGGAGAATGAGCAGTTCTTC | CASSLMENEQFF | TRBV28 | . | TRBJ2-1 | .
TGTGCCAGCAGTTTACCCCTTTCAGATGCAACTAATGAAAAACTGTTTTTT | CASSLPLSDATNEKLFF | TRBV28 | . | TRBJ1-4 | .
TGTGCCAGCAGCTTAAGACAGGTGGGGAATTACGAGCAGTACTTC | CASSLRQVGNYEQYF | TRBV11-2 | . | TRBJ2-7 | .
TGCGCCAGCAGCTTGGCGACTCTGCCCGGGGAGCTGTTTTTT | CASSLATLPGELFF | TRBV5-1 | . | TRBJ2-2 | .
TGTGCCAGCACCAAGGGGACTGGGGCCAACGTCCTGACTTTC | CASTKGTGANVLTF | TRBV5-6 | . | TRBJ2-6 | .
TGTGCCAGCAGTTTGGTAGGGGGCTTCACAGATACGCAGTATTTT | CASSLVGGFTDTQYF | TRBV27 | . | TRBJ2-3 | TRBD1
TGTGCCTGGAGTGCCCCGACTAGCGGGGGTTACAATGAGCAGTTCTTC | CAWSAPTSGGYNEQFF | TRBV30 | few | TRBJ2-1 | TRBD2
TGTGCCAGCAGCTCAAGCGGGGGGGCCGATACGCAGTATTTT | CASSSSGGADTQYF | TRBV7-6 | . | TRBJ2-3 | TRBD2
TGTGCCAGCAGCTGGGGACAGCTGAACACTGAAGCTTTCTTT | CASSWGQLNTEAFF | TRBV7-2 | . | TRBJ1-1 | TRBD1
TGTGCCAGCACTACATCGGAGCAGTTCTTC | CASTTSEQFF | TRBV2 | once | TRBJ2-1 | .
TGTGCCAGCAGCCTGGTTGCGGGGTCCAATGAGCAGTTCTTC | CASSLVAGSNEQFF | TRBV7-9 | . | TRBJ2-1 | .
TGCGCCAGCAGCCAAGATGCGGGGAACACTGAAGCTTTCTTT | CASSQDAGNTEAFF | TRBV4-1 | few | TRBJ1-1 | .
TGTGCCAGCAGCGTAGCTGGAAGAGGGGACACTGAAGCTTTCTTT | CASSVAGRGDTEAFF | TRBV9 | . | TRBJ1-1 | .
TGTGCCAGCAGCAAAGGGGTAGGGACAGATACGCAGTATTTT | CASSKGVGTDTQYF | TRBV21-1 | . | TRBJ2-3 | .
TGTGCCAGCCCCGTTTGGCAGCTCTATGGCTACACCTTC | CASPVWQLYGYTF | TRBV7-3 | . | TRBJ1-2 | .
TGTGCCAGCAGCGTAAATGAGATCTCCTACGAGCAGTACTTC | CASSVNEISYEQYF | TRBV9 | . | TRBJ2-7 | .
TGTGCCAGCAGCCCCACGGGGGAAATGAACACTGAAGCTTTCTTT | CASSPTGEMNTEAFF | TRBV9 | few | TRBJ1-1 | .
TGTGCCAGCAGTGAAGGACAGGGGGCCGGCTATGGCTACACCTTC | CASSEGQGAGYGYTF | TRBV2 | . | TRBJ1-2 | TRBD1
TGCGCCAGCAGCTCAAATGGATGGGGACCGCGAGAGACCCAGTACTTC | CASSSNGWGPRETQYF | TRBV5-1 | . | TRBJ2-5 | .
TGTGCCAGCAGCTCACTAGCGGGGCCCGGGGATACGCAGTATTTT | CASSSLAGPGDTQYF | TRBV7-2 | . | TRBJ2-3 | TRBD2
TGCGCCAGCAGCCAAGACCCCGCGGGGGGCCACTCCTACGAGCAGTACTTC | CASSQDPAGGHSYEQYF | TRBV4-1 | . | TRBJ2-7 | TRBD2